Listed here are 31 T cell receptor beta chains from one sample, sequenced in a study of cytomegalovirus exposure and HLA in healthy donors. Vbeta (60) and Jbeta (13) primers were used in the PCR. Sequencing used immunoSEQ multiplex PCR; TCRdb keeps in-frame clones, though not all of them. The data hold hundreds of thousands of clones, with approximately 79% observed a single time. Sequenced material: PBMCs. These receptors were taken from a man aged 18 to 29 in good health and CMV-seronegative.

This chain uses TRBV27 with TRBJ2-5; TRBD1 might be the D (5 bases). V was cut by 6 bases and J by 4 bases, with 12 bases left in between. CDR1 and CDR2 from the germline V gene are MNHEY and SMNVEV (reference sequence). This CDR3 contains 13 residues. CDR3 protein: CASSADRRETQYF. For the CDR3, the DNA is TGTGCCAGCAGCGCCGACAGAAGAGAGACCCAGTACTTC.

This chain connects TRBV10-1 to TRBJ2-7, with 7 bases lining up with TRBD1. The CDR3 runs to 19 residues. The V gene end was trimmed by 2 bases and the J gene end by 0 bases; junction bases not matched to a gene: 16. Germline V lookup: CDR1 WNHNN, CDR2 SYGVQD (reference sequence). In nucleotides, the CDR3 is TGCGCCAGCAGTGAGAAACCCCATCCCGGACAGGTTCACTCCTACGAGCAGTACTTC. It codes for CASSEKPHPGQVHSYEQYF.

This clone has more than one count but fewer than ten. Its ends do not fully match the called genes, so a read error is possible. This rearrangement joins TRBV4-1 to TRBJ2-3; 7 nucleotides line up with TRBD2. Germline V gives CDR1 MGHRA, CDR2 YSYEKL. The CDR3 extends over 13 amino acids. As DNA, the CDR3 is TGCGCCAGCAGCCAAGATGCGCGGGAGCCATCAATTTTT. It is translated as CASSQDAREPSIF.

The CDR3 nucleotides are TGTGCCAGCAGCACCCGATCCCAGCGGGAGGCCACAGATACGCAGTATTTT. This encodes CASSTRSQREATDTQYF. This chain links TRBV11-2 with TRBJ2-3; the match to TRBD2 covers 9 bases. The CDR3 has 17 amino acids. Germline values: CDR1 SGHAT, CDR2 FQNNGV. V lost 5 bases, J lost 2 bases, and 11 bases stayed unmatched.

The genes are TRBV5-1 and TRBJ2-3; 7 nucleotides agree with TRBD2. Germline lookup yields CDR1 SGHRS and CDR2 YFSETQ. The V gene end was trimmed by 4 bases and the J gene end by 2 bases; junction bases not matched to a gene: 7. This CDR3 comprises 15 residues. CDR3 nucleotide sequence: TGCGCCAGCAGCCCCTTTAGCGGGTCCACAGATACGCAGTATTTT. Its translation: CASSPFSGSTDTQYF.

This rearrangement joins TRBV10-3 to TRBJ1-1; 10 bases match TRBD1. The V gene's germline CDR1 is ENHRY and CDR2 SYGVKD. The CDR3 runs to 16 residues. Germline trimming cut 3 bases from V and 5 bases from J; bases unmatched to any gene: 9. Here the CDR3 reads CAISDQGTGDLTEAFF. DNA of the CDR3: TGTGCCATCAGTGACCAGGGGACAGGGGATTTAACTGAAGCTTTCTTT.

This chain joins TRBV4-1 and TRBJ2-7; 9 bases are shared with TRBD2. V lost 4 bases, J lost 3 bases, and 7 bases stayed unmatched. This CDR3 is built from 15 residues. CDR1 MGHRA and CDR2 YSYEKL come from the germline V gene. The CDR3 DNA sequence: TGCGCCAGCAGCCTGGGACTAGCAGCGAACTACGAGCAGTACTTC. Residues: CASSLGLAANYEQYF.

This clone has a handful of counts. The chain uses TRBV5-4 and TRBJ1-2; TRBD1 agrees at 8 bases. This CDR3 has 13 amino acids. V lost 4 bases, J lost 3 bases, and 2 bases stayed unmatched. Germline V gene data show CDR1 as SGHNT and CDR2 as YYREEE (reference sequence). The CDR3, as DNA: TGTGCCAGCAGCCGGGGACAGGACTATGGCTACACCTTC. Its translation is CASSRGQDYGYTF.

The chain has TRBV7-9 and TRBJ1-1; 7 nucleotides line up with TRBD1. The CDR3 loop spans 14 amino acids. V lost 4 bases and J lost 3; bases outside the gene matches: 5. The germline V gene encodes CDR1 SEHNR and CDR2 FQNEAQ (reference sequence). The CDR3 region has the DNA TGTGCCAGCAGCTCCCTTACAGGGGACACTGAAGCTTTCTTT. Protein: CASSSLTGDTEAFF.

The CDR3 region is CASSAGGYSYNEQFF. The CDR3 bases are TGTGCCAGCTCGGCAGGGGGCTACTCCTACAATGAGCAGTTCTTC. The chain uses TRBV14 and TRBJ2-1; 8 bases fit TRBD1. V was clipped by 8 bases and J by 0 bases; unmatched bases: 6. Germline CDR1 SGHDN, CDR2 FVKESK. The CDR3 consists of 15 residues.

The chain is built from TRBV2 and TRBJ1-1; D may be TRBD1 (5 bases). Per germline, CDR1 SNHLY and CDR2 FYNNEI. Trimming left V 3 bases short and J 3 bases short, with 5 bases between. This CDR3 contains 12 residues. CDR3 DNA sequence: TGTGCCAGCAGTGACAGGGACACTGAAGCTTTCTTT. As protein: CASSDRDTEAFF.

This chain uses TRBV7-2 with TRBJ2-2; 8 positions match TRBD2. Germline V gene lookup returns CDR1 SGHTA and CDR2 FQGNSA. There are 15 residues in the CDR3. Losses at the gene ends were 1 base for V and 4 bases for J; bases not matched to a gene: 2. CDR3 sequence (DNA): TGTGCCAGCAGCTTAGGGCTAGCGGGCACCGGGGAGCTGTTTTTT. It translates to CASSLGLAGTGELFF.

This chain uses TRBV29-1 with TRBJ1-1; the match to TRBD1 covers 7 bases. The germline CDR1 and CDR2 sequences are SQVTM and ANQGSEA. The CDR3 length is 15 residues. J gave up 6 bases and V 7 bases, and 17 bases lay outside the gene matches. The CDR3 sequence is CSAVVPRFRGPEAFF. The CDR3 bases are TGCAGCGCCGTGGTCCCTCGGTTTAGGGGGCCTGAAGCTTTCTTT.

V usage is TRBV27 and J usage is TRBJ2-1; tentative D call: TRBD2 (5 bases). The V end was cut by 2 bases, the J end by 4 bases, with 15 bases between. CDR1 and CDR2 (germline): MNHEY, SMNVEV (reference sequence). This CDR3 contains 16 residues. CDR3 in amino acids: CASSLEDGEPYNEQFF. DNA for the CDR3: TGTGCCAGCAGTTTAGAGGACGGGGAACCGTACAATGAGCAGTTCTTC.

V is TRBV4-1 and J is TRBJ2-1, with no clear D. Per germline, CDR1 MGHRA and CDR2 YSYEKL. This CDR3 comprises 14 residues. Trimming stripped 0 bases from V and 6 bases from J, with 9 bases between. This chain's CDR3 is CASSQDPVFNEQFF. The CDR3 DNA follows: TGCGCCAGCAGCCAAGACCCGGTGTTCAATGAGCAGTTCTTC.

J is TRBJ1-4 and V is TRBV15; D not resolved. The CDR3 has 16 residues. Germline V gene data show CDR1 as LNHNV and CDR2 as YYDKDF (reference sequence). V dropped 0 bases and J dropped 0 bases, with 8 bases sitting between them. In DNA, the CDR3 is TGTGCCACCAGCAGAGATTACAGATCAACTAATGAAAAACTGTTTTTT. Its translation is CATSRDYRSTNEKLFF.

The genes are TRBV27 and TRBJ1-1; a weak D match, TRBD1 (6 bases). Germline values: CDR1 MNHEY, CDR2 SMNVEV (reference sequence). Trimming took off 2 bases at V and 4 bases at J, with 8 bases between the two ends. CDR3 size: 13 residues. This CDR3 reads CASSLRGSTEAFF. The CDR3 nucleotides read TGTGCCAGCAGTTTAAGGGGGAGCACTGAAGCTTTCTTT.

The CDR3 spells CASSYWTGGNTGELFF. CDR3 in DNA: TGCGCCAGCAGCTACTGGACAGGGGGCAATACCGGGGAGCTGTTTTTT. The chain employs TRBV5-1 and TRBJ2-2; TRBD1 agrees at 11 bases. The germline V gene encodes CDR1 SGHRS and CDR2 YFSETQ. Trimming cost V 3 bases and J 5 bases; bases outside gene matches: 6. This CDR3 spans 16 amino acids. The full variable domain, in which reference TRBV5-1 and TRBJ2-2 provide the parts outside the CDR3, is KAGVTQTPRYLIKTRGQQVTLSCSPISGHRSVSWYQQTPGQGLQFLFEYFSETQRNKGNFPGRFSGRQFSNSRSEMNVSTLELGDSALYLCASSYWTGGNTGELFFGEGSRLTVL.

The chain has TRBV7-3 and TRBJ2-5, with D perhaps matching TRBD2 (7 bases). V shed 5 bases and J shed 5 bases, with 18 bases lying between them. Germline values: CDR1 SGHTA, CDR2 FQGTGA. This CDR3 is 15 amino acids long. CDR3 protein: CASSPWGGAPETQYF. CDR3 DNA sequence: TGTGCCAGCAGCCCGTGGGGGGGGGCCCCTGAGACCCAGTACTTC.

The V and J genes are TRBV7-2 and TRBJ2-7; 8 bases are a match to TRBD1. CDR3 length equals 12 residues. V lost 6 bases, J lost 6 bases, and 4 bases stayed unmatched. Germline V lookup: CDR1 SGHTA, CDR2 FQGNSA. CDR3 DNA: TGTGCCAGCAGTTCGCAGGGGGCCGAGCAGTACTTC. Amino acids: CASSSQGAEQYF.

V is TRBV4-3 and J is TRBJ2-2; D might be TRBD1 (5 bases). Germline V lookup: CDR1 LGHNA, CDR2 YSLEER. Trimming stripped 0 bases from V and 6 bases from J, with 8 bases between. The CDR3 sequence is 14 residues long. CDR3 region: CASSQDLGPGELFF. Written as DNA, the CDR3 is TGCGCCAGCAGCCAAGATTTGGGGCCCGGGGAGCTGTTTTTT.

This sequence joins TRBV30 and TRBJ2-1, with 11 bases fitting TRBD2. The CDR3 totals 20 residues. Germline assignment: CDR1 GTSNPN and CDR2 SVGIG (reference sequence). The V gene end was trimmed by 0 bases and the J gene end by 0 bases; junction bases not matched to a gene: 13. The DNA of the CDR3 is TGTGCCTGGAGTGTAAGCTTGACTAGCGGGACCCCGAGCTCCTACAATGAGCAGTTCTTC. Encoded protein: CAWSVSLTSGTPSSYNEQFF.

This clone was detected a few times. This chain connects TRBV6-1 to TRBJ1-5; no clear D. Germline-derived CDR1 and CDR2 are MNHNS and SASEGT. V was shortened by 0 bases and J by 4 bases, with 13 bases between the two germline ends. This CDR3 contains 16 residues. CDR3 loop: CASSEAGGGGNQPQHF. The CDR3 DNA follows: TGTGCCAGCAGTGAAGCGGGCGGAGGTGGGAATCAGCCCCAGCATTTT.

The chain uses TRBV5-1 and TRBJ2-7; TRBD2 aligns across 7 bases. The junction had 2 bases not matched to a gene; V was cut back by 0 bases and J by 5 bases. Per germline, CDR1 SGHRS and CDR2 YFSETQ. This CDR3 comprises 13 residues. CDR3 sequence reads: CASSLGGLDEQYF. Here the CDR3 DNA reads TGCGCCAGCAGCTTGGGCGGACTAGACGAGCAGTACTTC.

In its sample, this clone was seen a few times. The rearrangement joins TRBV30 to TRBJ2-5; D unclear. Trimming removed 0 bases at V and 2 bases at J, with 13 bases between. The CDR3 loop spans 15 amino acids. Germline V gene sequence: CDR1 GTSNPN, CDR2 SVGIG (reference sequence). CDR3 sequence (DNA): TGTGCCTGGAGTGTACGTAACAGACCACAAGAGACCCAGTACTTC. Translating it yields CAWSVRNRPQETQYF.

The rearrangement links TRBV27 to TRBJ2-7; 9 bases map to TRBD2. This CDR3 has 15 residues. V gave up 6 bases and J gave up 6 bases; unmatched junction bases: 12. Germline lookup yields CDR1 MNHEY and CDR2 SMNVEV (reference sequence). In nucleotides, the CDR3 is TGTGCCAGCAGCCCCACCTTGACTAGCGGTGCCGAGCAGTACTTC. Protein sequence: CASSPTLTSGAEQYF.

The chain combines TRBV5-1 with TRBJ2-1; D unresolved. Germline lookup yields CDR1 SGHRS and CDR2 YFSETQ. With 0 bases removed from V and 0 bases from J, the gap between germline ends came to 7 bases. The CDR3 is made up of 15 amino acids. CDR3 loop: CASSLVINSYNEQFF. CDR3 nucleotide sequence: TGCGCCAGCAGCTTGGTTATTAACTCCTACAATGAGCAGTTCTTC.

The rearrangement uses TRBV29-1 and TRBJ1-1, with 7 bases aligning to TRBD1. The germline V gene encodes CDR1 SQVTM and CDR2 ANQGSEA. This CDR3 region has 13 residues. After removal of 7 bases from V and 1 base from J, the junction contained 6 bases not matched to a gene. This CDR3 reads CSARDRANTEAFF. The CDR3 DNA reads as TGCAGCGCGAGAGACAGGGCGAACACTGAAGCTTTCTTT.

The chain joins TRBV6-6 to TRBJ1-2; perhaps TRBD1 as D (6 bases). The CDR3 is made up of 13 amino acids. Trimming removed 6 bases from V and 8 bases from J, with 16 bases in between. CDR1 is MNHNY, CDR2 SVGAGI, per germline (reference sequence). CDR3 DNA: TGTGCCAGCAGCCTCACAGGGTTGGACGGCTACACCTTC. Protein: CASSLTGLDGYTF.

A few counts support this clone. This chain links TRBV19 with TRBJ1-4; D remains ambiguous. V lost 8 bases and J lost 5, with 12 bases in between. CDR1 and CDR2 (germline): LNHDA, SQIVND (reference sequence). This CDR3 region has 13 residues. The chain's CDR3 is CASQQMSNEKLFF. In nucleotides, the CDR3 is TGTGCCAGTCAACAGATGTCGAATGAAAAACTGTTTTTT.

The rearrangement links TRBV6-6 to TRBJ2-7; TRBD2 aligns across 13 bases. V trimming: 6 bases; J trimming: 7 bases; junction bases outside the gene matches: 6. CDR1 and CDR2 from the germline V gene are MNHNY and SVGAGI (reference sequence). CDR3 size: 14 residues. CDR3 protein: CASRTSGGTGEQYF. In DNA form, the CDR3 reads TGTGCCAGCAGGACTAGCGGGGGGACGGGAGAGCAGTACTTC.